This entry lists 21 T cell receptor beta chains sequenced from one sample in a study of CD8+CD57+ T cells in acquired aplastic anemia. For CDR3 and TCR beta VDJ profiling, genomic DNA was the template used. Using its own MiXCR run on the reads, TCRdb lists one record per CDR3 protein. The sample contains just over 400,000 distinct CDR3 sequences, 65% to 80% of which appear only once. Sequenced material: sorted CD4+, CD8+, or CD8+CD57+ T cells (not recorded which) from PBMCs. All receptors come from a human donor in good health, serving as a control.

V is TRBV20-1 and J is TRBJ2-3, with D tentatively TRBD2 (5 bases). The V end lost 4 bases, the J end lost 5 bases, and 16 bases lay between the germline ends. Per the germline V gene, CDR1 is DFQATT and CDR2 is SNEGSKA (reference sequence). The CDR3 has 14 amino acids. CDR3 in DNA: TGCAGTGCTACAGACGCCGAGGAGGAAGATACGCAGTATTTT. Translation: CSATDAEEEDTQYF.

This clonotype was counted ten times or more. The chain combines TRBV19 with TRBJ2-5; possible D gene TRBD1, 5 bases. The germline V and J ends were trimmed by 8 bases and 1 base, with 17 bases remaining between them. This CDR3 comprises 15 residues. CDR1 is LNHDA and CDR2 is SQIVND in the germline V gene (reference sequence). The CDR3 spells CASSDTDSFQETQYF. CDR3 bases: TGTGCCAGTTCCGATACCGACAGCTTCCAAGAGACCCAGTACTTC.

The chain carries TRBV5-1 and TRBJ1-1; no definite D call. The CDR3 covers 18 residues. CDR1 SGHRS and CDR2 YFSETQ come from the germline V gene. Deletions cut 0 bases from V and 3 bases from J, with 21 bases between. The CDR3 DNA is TGCGCCAGCAGCTTGGTGGTGACATGGGGAATAAGGGACACTGAAGCTTTCTTT. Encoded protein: CASSLVVTWGIRDTEAFF.

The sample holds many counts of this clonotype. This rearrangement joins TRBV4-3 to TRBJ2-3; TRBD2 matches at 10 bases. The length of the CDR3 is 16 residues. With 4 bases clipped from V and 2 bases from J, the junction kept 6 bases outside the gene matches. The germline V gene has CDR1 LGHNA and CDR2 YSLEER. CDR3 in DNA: TGCGCCAGCAGCCCGCAGCTAGCGGGGGCCACAGATACGCAGTATTTT. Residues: CASSPQLAGATDTQYF.

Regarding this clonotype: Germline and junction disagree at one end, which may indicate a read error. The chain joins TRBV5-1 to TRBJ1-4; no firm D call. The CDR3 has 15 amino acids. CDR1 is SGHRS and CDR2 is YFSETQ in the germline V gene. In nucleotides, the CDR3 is TGTGCCAGCAGCGCAGGAGGCGCAACTGATGAAAAACTGTTTTTT. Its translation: CASSAGGATDEKLFF.

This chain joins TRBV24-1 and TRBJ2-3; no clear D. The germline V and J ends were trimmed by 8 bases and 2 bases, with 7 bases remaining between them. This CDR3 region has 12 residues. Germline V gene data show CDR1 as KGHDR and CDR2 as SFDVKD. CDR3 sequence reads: CATKDVTDTQYF. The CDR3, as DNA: TGTGCCACCAAGGATGTCACAGATACGCAGTATTTT.

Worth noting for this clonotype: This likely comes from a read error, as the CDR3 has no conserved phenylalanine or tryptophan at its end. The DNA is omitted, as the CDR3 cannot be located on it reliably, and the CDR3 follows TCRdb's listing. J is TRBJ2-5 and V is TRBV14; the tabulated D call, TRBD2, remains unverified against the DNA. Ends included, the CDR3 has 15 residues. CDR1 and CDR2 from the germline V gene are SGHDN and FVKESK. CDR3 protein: CASSRGAGGQGPKYL.

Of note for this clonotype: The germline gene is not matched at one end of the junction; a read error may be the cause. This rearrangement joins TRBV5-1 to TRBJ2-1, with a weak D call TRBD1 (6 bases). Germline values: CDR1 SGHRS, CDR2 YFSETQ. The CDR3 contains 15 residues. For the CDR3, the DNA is TGTGCCAGTAGCGTGTCGGGACAACAAGTACATGAGCAGTTCTTC. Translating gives CASSVSGQQVHEQFF.

The CDR3 DNA is TGCGCCAGCAGTGGTGACAGGGGGCCGGACTATGGCTACACCTTC. Translation gives CASSGDRGPDYGYTF. The chain links TRBV10-1 to TRBJ1-2; 10 nucleotides agree with TRBD1. This CDR3 comprises 15 residues. CDR1 and CDR2 (germline): WNHNN, SYGVQD (reference sequence). After removal of 4 bases from V and 3 bases from J, the junction contained 5 bases not matched to a gene.

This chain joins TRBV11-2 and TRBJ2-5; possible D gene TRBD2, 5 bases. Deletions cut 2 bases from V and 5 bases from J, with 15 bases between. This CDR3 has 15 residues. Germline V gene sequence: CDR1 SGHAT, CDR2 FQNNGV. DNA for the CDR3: TGTGCCAGCAGCTTATCCGGGAACAGTGTGGAGACCCAGTACTTC. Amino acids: CASSLSGNSVETQYF. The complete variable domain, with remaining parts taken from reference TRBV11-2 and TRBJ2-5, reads EAGVAQSPRYKIIEKRQSVAFWCNPISGHATLYWYQQILGQGPKLLIQFQNNGVVDDSQLPKDRFSAERLKGVDSTLKIQPAKLEDSAVYLCASSLSGNSVETQYFGPGTRLLVL.

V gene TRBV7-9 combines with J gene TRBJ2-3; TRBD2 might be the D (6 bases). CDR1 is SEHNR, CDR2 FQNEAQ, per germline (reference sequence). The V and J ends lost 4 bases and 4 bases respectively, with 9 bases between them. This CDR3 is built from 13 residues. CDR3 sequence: CASSSGTADTQYF. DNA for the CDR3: TGTGCCAGCAGCTCAGGGACTGCAGATACGCAGTATTTT.

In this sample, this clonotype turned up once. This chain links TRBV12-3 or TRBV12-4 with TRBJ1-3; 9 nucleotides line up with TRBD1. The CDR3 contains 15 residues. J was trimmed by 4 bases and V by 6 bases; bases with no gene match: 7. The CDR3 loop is CASSGGQGEGNTIYF. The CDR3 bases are TGTGCCAGCAGCGGGGGACAGGGCGAAGGAAACACCATATATTTT.

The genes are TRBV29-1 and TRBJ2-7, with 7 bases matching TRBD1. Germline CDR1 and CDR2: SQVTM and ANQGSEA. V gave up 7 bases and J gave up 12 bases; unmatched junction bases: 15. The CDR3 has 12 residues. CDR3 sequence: CSGTGTDLEAYF. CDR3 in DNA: TGCAGCGGAACCGGGACAGACCTCGAGGCGTACTTC.

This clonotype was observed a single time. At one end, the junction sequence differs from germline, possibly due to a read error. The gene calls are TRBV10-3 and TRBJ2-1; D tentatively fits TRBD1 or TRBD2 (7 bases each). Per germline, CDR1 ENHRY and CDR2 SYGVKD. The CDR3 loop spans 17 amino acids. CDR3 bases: TGTGCCATCAGTGCCCCGGGGGGAGGACAGGACTACAGTGAGCAGTTCTTC. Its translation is CAISAPGGGQDYSEQFF.

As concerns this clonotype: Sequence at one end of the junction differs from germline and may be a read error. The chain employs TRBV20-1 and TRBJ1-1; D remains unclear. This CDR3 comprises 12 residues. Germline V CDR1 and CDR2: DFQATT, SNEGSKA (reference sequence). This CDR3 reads CSASGWNTDAFF. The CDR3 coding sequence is TGCAGTGCTAGTGGATGGAACACTGATGCTTTCTTT.

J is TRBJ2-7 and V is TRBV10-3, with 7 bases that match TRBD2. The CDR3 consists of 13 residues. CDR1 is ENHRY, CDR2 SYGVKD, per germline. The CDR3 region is CDVREGPDYEQYF. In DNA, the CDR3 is TGTGACGTCAGGGAGGGCCCGGACTACGAGCAGTACTTC.

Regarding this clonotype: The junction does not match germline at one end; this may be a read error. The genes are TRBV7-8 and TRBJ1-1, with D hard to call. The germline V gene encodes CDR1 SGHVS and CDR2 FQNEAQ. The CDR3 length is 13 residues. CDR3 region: CASSLVGYTEYGF. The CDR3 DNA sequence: TGTGCCAGCAGCTTAGTTGGGTACACTGAATATGGCTTT.

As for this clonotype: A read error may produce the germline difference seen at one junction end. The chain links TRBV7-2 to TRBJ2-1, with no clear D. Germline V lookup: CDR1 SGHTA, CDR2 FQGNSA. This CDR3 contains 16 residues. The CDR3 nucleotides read TGTGCCAGCAGCTTGGGTCAGACCAGCTACTACAATGACCAGTTCTTC. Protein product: CASSLGQTSYYNDQFF.

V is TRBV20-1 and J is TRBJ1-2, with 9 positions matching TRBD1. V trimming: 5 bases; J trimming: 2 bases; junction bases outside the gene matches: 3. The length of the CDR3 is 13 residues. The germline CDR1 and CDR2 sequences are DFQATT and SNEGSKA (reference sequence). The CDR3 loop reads CSARTGVNYGYTF. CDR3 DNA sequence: TGCAGTGCTCGGACAGGGGTGAACTATGGCTACACCTTC.

The CDR3 loop reads CASGPGGNTIYF. In DNA, the CDR3 is TGTGCTAGTGGCCCCGGAGGAAACACCATATATTTT. The chain carries TRBV12-5 and TRBJ1-3; D remains ambiguous. Trimming cost V 6 bases and J 4 bases, with 7 bases left between them. In germline, CDR1 is LGHNT, CDR2 FRNRAP. The CDR3 covers 12 residues.

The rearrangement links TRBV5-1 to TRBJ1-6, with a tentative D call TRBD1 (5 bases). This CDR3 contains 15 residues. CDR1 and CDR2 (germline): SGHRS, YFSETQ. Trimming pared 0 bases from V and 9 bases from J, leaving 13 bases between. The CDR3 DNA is TGCGCCAGCAGCTTGGACAGGCCGAACACTTCACCCCTCCACTTT. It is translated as CASSLDRPNTSPLHF.